This T cell receptor beta chain stems from a study of cytomegalovirus exposure and HLA in healthy donors (TCRdb year 2017). In terms of the full investigation: The roughly 650 repertoires of the first cohort and the roughly 110 validation repertoires were produced on the same platform, according to a later analysis. The study aimed to test whether cataloging public T cell receptors could reveal signatures of past pathogen exposure. In addition to the first cohort of roughly 670 subjects, a separate validation cohort of 100 to 150 different subjects was used. To predict cytomegalovirus infection status, the study brought together high-throughput TCR immunosequencing, statistical association of individual TCRs with disease status, and machine learning. Broader findings and caveats from the paper: Of the cluster scores, about 94% were above 0 in a later analysis, which found that TCRs clustered in the first cohort also tended to co-occur in the 95 to 150 validation repertoires. It was suggested by the authors that the approach could potentially be generalized to other disease states and immunological phenotypes. The classifier was reported to diagnose cytomegalovirus status with high specificity and sensitivity in both the original cohort and the validation cohort. A few of the identified cytomegalovirus-associated TCR beta chains were confirmed in vitro to be specific for cytomegalovirus antigens. The study gave a list of 150 to 200 TCR beta chains associated with cytomegalovirus. The validation cohort had no HLA typing available for a later analysis, so co-occurrence within that cohort was assessed over all 120 or so repertoires. While some public TCRs were present in many individuals, most TCR sequences turned up only very rarely across donors.

The donors were included in the validation cohort of some 120 subjects, a group kept apart from the roughly 670-subject first cohort. Library preparation was by the immunoSEQ multiplex PCR assay. In the authors' own workflow: A statistical classification framework was built for diagnosing cytomegalovirus status from the catalog of TCR beta chain sequences. Not all clones reach the TCRdb copy of this immuneACCESS table, which keeps in-frame sequences only. Checked studies attribute under half of the gap to unresolved V genes and leave the rest unexplained. Clone size and V and J calls were adopted from that table, with D and trimming inferred from the DNA. The sample table lists about 120,000 clones, around nine tenths of them with a count of one. The top ten clonotypes cover under 6.5% of the sample. In the case of this clone: It lacks a known antigen. No clone much larger than this one lies a single base away; base qualities are absent.

V and J are trimmed by 0 bases and 10 bases, and the gene matches miss 4 bases of the junction. The CDR3 goes from the cysteine to the phenylalanine over 14 residues. Only the CDR3 region is kept as DNA, spanning 42 bases read in frame from base 1. According to the germline V gene, CDR1 reads SGDLS and CDR2 reads YYNGEE. The TCR was taken from a woman younger than 30 in good health and CMV-seropositive. Material: PBMCs. The sequence joins TRBV9 to TRBJ1-2, and TRBD1 aligns with 12 junction nucleotides. The bases read TGTGCCAGCAGCGTAGACGGGACAGGGGGCGCCTACACCTTC. Translated, this is CASSVDGTGGAYTF.